This entry lists 18 T cell receptor beta chains sequenced from one sample in a study of blood T cell repertoires in COVID-19. Here immunoSEQ multiplex PCR was the method, and the copy in TCRdb shows in-frame clones only, minus some. The table has approximately 300,000 clones, about 85% seen once. Sequencing input: PBMCs or T cells enriched from blood (not recorded which). The origin of the receptors is a woman aged 30 to 39 who had been exposed to COVID-19.

The table lists this clone with a count of one. The V gene is TRBV6-5, the J gene TRBJ1-5; possible D gene TRBD1, 5 bases. Germline V gene lookup returns CDR1 MNHEY and CDR2 SVGAGI. The CDR3 has 15 amino acids. Trimming took 0 bases from V and 11 from J, leaving 17 bases between them. CDR3 sequence (DNA): TGTGCCAGCAGTTACTCGATCGGAGGGGACGGGGCCCAGCATTTT. This sequence encodes CASSYSIGGDGAQHF.

The CDR3 sequence is CASSQGRGGSEKLFF. DNA for the CDR3: TGTGCCAGCAGCCAAGGGCGGGGAGGGAGTGAAAAACTGTTTTTT. This rearrangement joins TRBV4-2 to TRBJ1-4; D is undetermined. This CDR3 has 15 amino acids. Trimming shortened V by 1 base and J by 7 bases, and 13 bases separated the two germline ends. Germline V lookup: CDR1 LGHNA, CDR2 YNFKEQ.

V is TRBV2 and J is TRBJ2-1, with D possibly matching TRBD2 (6 bases). Germline V gene lookup returns CDR1 SNHLY and CDR2 FYNNEI. This CDR3 contains 14 residues. Trimming took off 2 bases at V and 8 bases at J, with 13 bases between the two ends. Here the CDR3 DNA reads TGTGCCAGCAGTGAACCGTCTAGCGAGGATGAGCAGTTCTTC. Its translation: CASSEPSSEDEQFF.

This clone was picked up one time. The chain is built from TRBV24-1 and TRBJ1-5, with D possibly matching TRBD1 (6 bases). V dropped 6 bases and J dropped 2 bases, with 13 bases sitting between them. The CDR3 consists of 15 residues. Germline V lookup: CDR1 KGHDR, CDR2 SFDVKD. CDR3 sequence (DNA): TGTGCCACCAGTACCACAGGGTTTGGCAATCAGCCCCAGCATTTT. This sequence encodes CATSTTGFGNQPQHF.

The chain has TRBV28 and TRBJ1-2; 8 nucleotides line up with TRBD1. Germline CDR1 and CDR2: MDHEN and SYDVKM. V shed 10 bases, J shed 6 bases, and the junction held 7 bases outside the gene matches. CDR3 length: 12 residues. The CDR3 reads CATTKQGDGYTF. DNA for the CDR3: TGTGCCACCACGAAACAGGGGGATGGCTACACCTTC.

The chain uses TRBV11-2 and TRBJ2-7; the match to TRBD2 covers 10 bases. The V segment lost 5 bases and the J segment 6 bases; nucleotides outside the gene matches: 7. Germline V CDR1 and CDR2: SGHAT, FQNNGV. The length of the CDR3 is 14 residues. The CDR3 reads CASSILAGFVEQYF. CDR3 bases: TGTGCCAGCAGCATACTAGCGGGGTTCGTCGAGCAGTACTTC.

The genes are TRBV9 and TRBJ2-7; 10 nucleotides align to TRBD2. In germline, CDR1 is SGDLS, CDR2 YYNGEE. The CDR3 has 14 residues. The V segment lost 0 bases and the J segment 7 bases; nucleotides outside the gene matches: 4. The DNA for the CDR3 is TGTGCCAGCAGCGTAGGCCTAGCGGGGGTTGAGCAGTACTTC. It yields the protein CASSVGLAGVEQYF. Based on the CDR3 plus reference TRBV9 and TRBJ2-7, the full variable domain is DSGVTQTPKHLITATGQRVTLRCSPRSGDLSVYWYQQSLDQGLQFLIQYYNGEERAKGNILERFSAQQFPDLHSELNLSSLELGDSALYFCASSVGLAGVEQYFGPGTRLTVT.

This chain uses TRBV29-1 with TRBJ1-2; 10 positions agree with TRBD1. The CDR3 totals 14 residues. CDR1 SQVTM and CDR2 ANQGSEA come from the germline V gene. The ends lost 7 bases at V and 2 bases at J; junction bases unmatched: 7. The CDR3 nucleotides read TGCAGCGCCGCGGGACAGGGGACCAACTATGGCTACACCTTC. Its translation is CSAAGQGTNYGYTF.

This chain connects TRBV2 to TRBJ2-7; 8 bases are shared with TRBD2. The germline gives CDR1 SNHLY, CDR2 FYNNEI. The CDR3 covers 14 residues. The V and J ends lost 6 bases and 3 bases, in that order; junction bases with no gene match: 7. The CDR3 here is CASRIAGRVYEQYF. The CDR3 DNA follows: TGTGCCAGCAGGATAGCGGGAAGGGTCTACGAGCAGTACTTC.

In its sample, this clone was seen a few times. The rearrangement links TRBV19 to TRBJ1-2; the match to TRBD1 covers 8 bases. This CDR3 region has 12 residues. Germline CDR1 reads LNHDA; CDR2 reads SQIVND (reference sequence). V lost 6 bases to trimming and J lost 6 bases; unmatched junction nucleotides: 3. The DNA for the CDR3 is TGTGCCAGTAGGAGGACAGGGAATGGCTACACCTTC. Translated: CASRRTGNGYTF. Based on the CDR3 plus reference TRBV19 and TRBJ1-2, the full variable domain is DGGITQSPKYLFRKEGQNVTLSCEQNLNHDAMYWYRQDPGQGLRLIYYSQIVNDFQKGDIAEGYSVSREKKESFPLTVTSAQKNPTAFYLCASRRTGNGYTFGSGTRLTVV.

A note on this clone: A junction boundary mismatches the germline segment, possibly from a read error. The chain is built from TRBV7-7 and TRBJ2-1; TRBD1 aligns across 7 bases. In germline, CDR1 is SSHAT, CDR2 FNYEAQ (reference sequence). The CDR3 totals 14 residues. In DNA, the CDR3 is TGTGCTAGCAGCTTAGCAGGACAGGTCCATGAGCAGTTCTTC. Protein: CASSLAGQVHEQFF.

The CDR3 reads CASSHGQGASNQPQHF. Here the CDR3 DNA reads TGTGCCAGCAGTCACGGACAGGGAGCTAGCAATCAGCCCCAGCATTTT. J is TRBJ1-5 and V is TRBV28, with TRBD1 matching over 8 bases. Germline V gene sequence: CDR1 MDHEN, CDR2 SYDVKM. Trimming took 5 bases from V and 0 from J; bases not matched to a gene: 6. CDR3 length: 16 residues.

This clone was counted once. The rearrangement uses TRBV4-2 and TRBJ1-6, with TRBD1 as a possible D gene (6 bases). This CDR3 contains 16 residues. Between the trimmed V and J ends, which lost 1 base and 7 bases, there was a span of 14 bases. Germline CDR1 and CDR2: LGHNA and YNFKEQ. CDR3 loop: CASSQADGTLNSPLHF. The CDR3 DNA sequence: TGTGCCAGCAGCCAAGCGGACGGGACACTAAATTCACCCCTCCACTTT.

The rearrangement links TRBV11-2 to TRBJ2-5; tentatively, D is TRBD2 (5 bases). CDR3 size: 14 residues. Germline V gene lookup returns CDR1 SGHAT and CDR2 FQNNGV. Between the trimmed V and J ends, which lost 5 bases and 5 bases, there was a span of 15 bases. DNA for the CDR3: TGTGCCAGCAGCGCCGAACTAGATTGGGAGACCCAGTACTTC. Translating gives CASSAELDWETQYF.

This sequence joins TRBV28 and TRBJ1-2, with 10 bases that match TRBD1. The germline CDR1 and CDR2 sequences are MDHEN and SYDVKM. This CDR3 has 15 amino acids. The junction had 4 bases not matched to a gene; V was cut back by 4 bases and J by 2 bases. The chain's CDR3 is CASSWGDRGNYGYTF. For the CDR3, the DNA is TGTGCCAGCAGTTGGGGGGACAGGGGAAACTATGGCTACACCTTC.

This chain uses TRBV5-4 with TRBJ2-5; 8 bases map to TRBD2. CDR3 length: 13 residues. The germline gives CDR1 SGHNT, CDR2 YYREEE (reference sequence). V gave up 4 bases and J gave up 5 bases; unmatched junction bases: 4. The CDR3 nucleotides read TGTGCCAGCAGCGGACTAGCCAGGGAGACCCAGTACTTC. Residues: CASSGLARETQYF.

CDR3 sequence: CASRTSGSYEQYF. The CDR3 DNA is TGCGCCAGTAGGACTAGCGGGAGCTACGAGCAGTACTTC. The V and J genes are TRBV5-1 and TRBJ2-7; 13 bases map to TRBD2. From germline, CDR1 is SGHRS and CDR2 YFSETQ. The CDR3 totals 13 residues. J gave up 3 bases and V 8 bases, and 2 bases lay outside the gene matches.

CDR3 DNA: TGTGCCAGCAGTGATGGGGACTGGCGGGGAACCTCCTACGAGCAGTACTTC. Its protein product is CASSDGDWRGTSYEQYF. The V gene is TRBV2, the J gene TRBJ2-7, with a tentative D call TRBD2 (6 bases). Trimming took off 3 bases at V and 0 bases at J, with 18 bases between the two ends. This CDR3 has 17 amino acids. Germline loops: CDR1 SNHLY, CDR2 FYNNEI.